The 24 T cell receptor beta chains given below trace back to one sample, sequenced in a study of early T cells in non-severe SARS-CoV-2 infection. Via MiXCR, TCRdb re-called the 5' RACE reads, giving one row per CDR3 protein. The sample has about 22,000 distinct CDR3 sequences; approximately 4.5% are singletons. Sequences were obtained from whole blood. Receptors originate from an adult who was a healthcare worker with PCR-confirmed SARS-CoV-2 infection or an uninfected control (not recorded which).

The table lists this clonotype with many counts. The V gene is TRBV5-4, the J gene TRBJ2-4; 8 bases line up with TRBD2. The trim removed 0 bases at V and 2 bases at J, leaving 4 bases unmatched. Germline V gives CDR1 SGHNT, CDR2 YYREEE (reference sequence). The CDR3 is 16 residues long. The chain's CDR3 is CASSLGSGDSKNIQYF. The CDR3 region has the DNA TGTGCCAGCAGCTTGGGTAGCGGGGATTCCAAAAACATTCAGTACTTC.

In its sample, this clonotype was seen many times. The J gene is TRBJ2-7, the V gene TRBV4-3, with D possibly matching TRBD1 (6 bases). This CDR3 is 16 amino acids long. V was shortened by 1 base and J by 0 bases, with 13 bases between the two germline ends. Germline CDR1 reads LGHNA; CDR2 reads YSLEER. The CDR3 DNA sequence: TGCGCCAGCAGCCAAGTGGAAGCAGGGGCCTCCTACGAGCAGTACTTC. It codes for CASSQVEAGASYEQYF.

V gene TRBV2 combines with J gene TRBJ2-2; 9 bases are shared with TRBD2. The CDR3 consists of 15 residues. V was pared by 6 bases and J by 3 bases, with 5 bases of the junction left unmatched. Germline CDR1 reads SNHLY; CDR2 reads FYNNEI. The CDR3 protein is CASSHSGGDTGELFF. The CDR3 DNA sequence: TGTGCCAGCAGCCATAGCGGGGGAGACACCGGGGAGCTGTTTTTT. Full variable domain (rest looked up from reference TRBV2 and TRBJ2-2): EPEVTQTPSHQVTQMGQEVILRCVPISNHLYFYWYRQILGQKVEFLVSFYNNEISEKSEIFDDQFSVERPDGSNFTLKIRSTKLEDSAMYFCASSHSGGDTGELFFGEGSRLTVL.

As to this clonotype: This could be a read error, since a much larger clone is one nucleotide away. The gene calls are TRBV6-5 and TRBJ1-6; no reliable D call. The CDR3 consists of 14 residues. The germline V gene has CDR1 MNHEY and CDR2 SVGAGI. CDR3 coding DNA: TGTGCCAGCAGTTACCGAGGGATCCGGTCACTCCTCCACTTT. It yields the protein CASSYRGIRSLLHF.

This sequence joins TRBV19 and TRBJ1-2; 7 bases are a match to TRBD1. The V gene's germline CDR1 is LNHDA and CDR2 SQIVND (reference sequence). The ends lost 3 bases at V and 5 bases at J; junction bases unmatched: 6. The CDR3 spans 14 residues. Written as DNA, the CDR3 is TGTGCCAGTAGTATTAACAGGGGAGCATATGGCTACACCTTC. This gives the protein CASSINRGAYGYTF.

In this sample, this clonotype turned up many times. The CDR3, as DNA: TGTGCCAGCAGCCCATGGACAGGGGCAGACTATGGCTACACCTTC. It specifies CASSPWTGADYGYTF. This chain links TRBV5-4 with TRBJ1-2, with 9 bases matching TRBD1. This CDR3 contains 15 residues. J gave up 3 bases and V 4 bases, and 7 bases lay outside the gene matches. From germline, CDR1 is SGHNT and CDR2 YYREEE (reference sequence).

As to this clonotype: Its ends do not fully match the called genes, so a read error is possible. This rearrangement joins TRBV7-6 to TRBJ2-5; D is undetermined. Germline values: CDR1 SGHVS, CDR2 FNYEAQ. The CDR3 extends over 11 amino acids. The CDR3 bases are TGTACCAGCAGCTTGGGAGAGACCCAGTACTTC. Translating gives CTSSLGETQYF.

In this sample, this clonotype turned up many times. The J gene is TRBJ1-1, the V gene TRBV6-2 or TRBV6-3, with 10 bases lining up with TRBD1. After removal of 4 bases from V and 5 bases from J, the junction contained 1 base not matched to a gene. Germline assignment: CDR1 MNHEY and CDR2 SVGEGT. The CDR3 length is 13 residues. The CDR3 loop is CASSWDRGTEAFF. The CDR3 DNA follows: TGTGCCAGCAGTTGGGACAGGGGAACTGAAGCTTTCTTT.

This clonotype was recorded a few times. V and J are TRBV6-2 or TRBV6-3 and TRBJ2-7; D unclear. The CDR3 runs to 15 residues. CDR1 is MNHEY, CDR2 SVGEGT, per germline. The germline V and J ends were trimmed by 0 bases and 2 bases, with 11 bases remaining between them. CDR3 residues: CASSYSRRSTYEQYF. The CDR3 DNA follows: TGTGCCAGCAGTTACTCAAGACGAAGTACCTACGAGCAGTACTTC.

This clonotype occurred a few times. The chain combines TRBV28 with TRBJ1-1; the D gene is possibly TRBD1 (6 bases). Between the trimmed V and J ends, which lost 4 bases and 2 bases, there was a span of 11 bases. This CDR3 contains 14 residues. The V gene's germline CDR1 is MDHEN and CDR2 SYDVKM. The CDR3 nucleotides are TGTGCCAGCAGTTCCGGGACATCTAACACTGAAGCTTTCTTT. This sequence encodes CASSSGTSNTEAFF.

This rearrangement joins TRBV5-1 to TRBJ1-2; D unclear. Germline V CDR1 and CDR2: SGHRS, YFSETQ. This CDR3 comprises 13 residues. Trimming took off 2 bases at V and 6 bases at J, with 11 bases between the two ends. The CDR3 DNA reads TGCGCCAGCAGCTTCATAGGGTCACATGGCTACACCTTC. This translates into CASSFIGSHGYTF. The whole variable domain, filled in from reference TRBV5-1 and TRBJ1-2, reads KAGVTQTPRYLIKTRGQQVTLSCSPISGHRSVSWYQQTPGQGLQFLFEYFSETQRNKGNFPGRFSGRQFSNSRSEMNVSTLELGDSALYLCASSFIGSHGYTFGSGTRLTVV.

The chain links TRBV7-2 to TRBJ1-4; 9 bases fit TRBD1. V dropped 0 bases and J dropped 10; count of bases not matched to a gene: 6. This CDR3 is 15 amino acids long. Germline CDR1 SGHTA, CDR2 FQGNSA. As DNA, the CDR3 is TGTGCCAGCAGCTTAGCGTGGCAGGGACAGGGAAAACTGTTTTTT. Protein: CASSLAWQGQGKLFF.

This clonotype showed up just a few times. This chain connects TRBV11-2 to TRBJ2-1; 7 bases map to TRBD1. This CDR3 is 14 amino acids long. Germline V CDR1 and CDR2: SGHAT, FQNNGV. With 2 bases clipped from V and 10 bases from J, the junction kept 8 bases outside the gene matches. The CDR3 bases are TGTGCCAGCAGCTTAATCCCGGGACAGCTCGAGCAGTTCTTC. It yields the protein CASSLIPGQLEQFF.

This clonotype was seen at least ten times. This chain connects TRBV7-6 to TRBJ2-3; unclear D gene. The CDR3 consists of 15 residues. Between the trimmed V and J ends, which lost 4 bases and 2 bases, there was a span of 13 bases. Germline V gives CDR1 SGHVS, CDR2 FNYEAQ. The CDR3 coding sequence is TGTGCCAGCAGCTCCAGACGAGGAGACACAGATACGCAGTATTTT. Translation: CASSSRRGDTDTQYF. The full variable domain, its missing parts supplied by reference TRBV7-6 and TRBJ2-3, is GAGVSQSPRYKVTKRGQDVALRCDPISGHVSLYWYRQALGQGPEFLTYFNYEAQQDKSGLPNDRFSAERPEGSISTLTIQRTEQRDSAMYRCASSSRRGDTDTQYFGPGTRLTVL.

By sample share, this clonotype is medium-sized. V usage is TRBV7-9 and J usage is TRBJ2-2; D not certain. Deletions cut 7 bases from V and 3 bases from J, with 12 bases between. CDR1 is SEHNR and CDR2 is FQNEAQ in the germline V gene (reference sequence). The CDR3 has 14 amino acids. The CDR3 DNA reads as TGTGCCAGCAAAACCGGCACTTACACCGGGGAGCTGTTTTTT. Protein product: CASKTGTYTGELFF.

This clonotype was recorded many times. The V gene is TRBV18, the J gene TRBJ2-2; 9 bases map to TRBD1. CDR3 length: 16 amino acids. Trimming cost V 3 bases and J 4 bases; bases outside gene matches: 6. The V gene's germline CDR1 is KGHSH and CDR2 LQKENI. The CDR3 here is CASSPRDRVVTGELFF. DNA for the CDR3: TGTGCCAGCTCACCGCGGGACAGGGTCGTCACCGGGGAGCTGTTTTTT.

The chain has TRBV7-2 and TRBJ2-5, with D possibly matching TRBD2 (6 bases). From germline, CDR1 is SGHTA and CDR2 FQGNSA. Trimming cost V 2 bases and J 0 bases, with 10 bases left between them. The CDR3 contains 15 residues. The CDR3 region is CASSLFGGDQETQYF. The CDR3 DNA reads as TGTGCCAGCAGCTTATTTGGCGGGGACCAAGAGACCCAGTACTTC.

The table lists this clonotype with many counts. The chain links TRBV20-1 to TRBJ2-7; the match to TRBD1 covers 9 bases. CDR1 and CDR2 from the germline V gene are DFQATT and SNEGSKA (reference sequence). The CDR3 runs 13 residues. J was trimmed by 3 bases and V by 4 bases; bases with no gene match: 4. The CDR3 protein is CSAIWDRVYEQYF. Written as DNA, the CDR3 is TGCAGTGCTATTTGGGACAGGGTCTACGAGCAGTACTTC.

This clonotype has ten or more counts. J is TRBJ1-2 and V is TRBV3-1; 8 positions agree with TRBD1. The junction had 5 bases not matched to a gene; V was cut back by 5 bases and J by 6 bases. The germline CDR1 and CDR2 sequences are LGHDT and YNNKEL (reference sequence). The CDR3 covers 13 residues. This chain's CDR3 is CASSYQGADGYTF. The CDR3 coding sequence is TGTGCCAGCAGCTACCAGGGGGCGGATGGCTACACCTTC.

The table lists this clonotype with many counts. This rearrangement joins TRBV9 to TRBJ2-5; D gene unclear. V was trimmed by 4 bases and J by 1 base, leaving 8 bases between them. CDR1 is SGDLS and CDR2 is YYNGEE in the germline V gene. This CDR3 spans 13 amino acids. CDR3: CASSPLGQETQYF. CDR3 nucleotides: TGTGCCAGCAGCCCCCTGGGCCAAGAGACCCAGTACTTC.

V usage is TRBV6-6 and J usage is TRBJ2-3; 10 nucleotides line up with TRBD2. V was clipped by 5 bases and J by 0 bases; unmatched bases: 5. Germline-derived CDR1 and CDR2 are MNHNY and SVGAGI (reference sequence). This CDR3 contains 16 residues. In DNA, the CDR3 is TGTGCCAGCAGTGATCTAGCGGGGGCAAGCACAGATACGCAGTATTTT. This gives the protein CASSDLAGASTDTQYF.

This clonotype was found many times. Written as DNA, the CDR3 is TGTGCCAGCAGGGAGGGACAGGCGGATAATGAAAAACTGTTTTTT. Protein product: CASREGQADNEKLFF. The chain links TRBV19 to TRBJ1-4; 8 positions match TRBD1. Looked up from germline, CDR1 is LNHDA and CDR2 is SQIVND (reference sequence). Trimming cost V 9 bases and J 4 bases; bases outside gene matches: 10. The CDR3 has 15 amino acids.

This clonotype was counted many times. This chain connects TRBV10-1 to TRBJ2-3; TRBD2 might be the D (5 bases). V lost 6 bases, J lost 2 bases, and 15 bases lay in between. Germline CDR1 WNHNN, CDR2 SYGVQD (reference sequence). This CDR3 is built from 15 residues. The CDR3 DNA reads TGCGCCAGCAGCGGAGGACCCTTCTTCACAGATACGCAGTATTTT. It codes for CASSGGPFFTDTQYF.

This clonotype was counted ten times or more. This sequence joins TRBV5-4 and TRBJ2-7, with TRBD1 matching 9 bases. The length of the CDR3 is 15 residues. Losses at the gene ends were 2 bases for V and 7 bases for J; bases not matched to a gene: 10. Germline V gene lookup returns CDR1 SGHNT and CDR2 YYREEE (reference sequence). CDR3 nucleotides: TGTGCCAGCAGCTTAACCGGGACAGGGTATGGGGAGCAGTACTTC. This codes for CASSLTGTGYGEQYF.